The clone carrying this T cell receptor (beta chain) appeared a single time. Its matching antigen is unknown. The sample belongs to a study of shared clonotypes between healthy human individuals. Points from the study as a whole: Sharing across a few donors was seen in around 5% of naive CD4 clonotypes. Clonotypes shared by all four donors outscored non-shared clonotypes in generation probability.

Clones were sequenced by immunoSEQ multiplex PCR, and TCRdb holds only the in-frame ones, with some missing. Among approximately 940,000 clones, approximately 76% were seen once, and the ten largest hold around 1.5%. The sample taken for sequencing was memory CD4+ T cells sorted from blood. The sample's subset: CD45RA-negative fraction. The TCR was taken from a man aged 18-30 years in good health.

This CDR3 is CASSFGQVEGYTF. CDR3 DNA sequence: TGTGCCAGCAGCTTTGGACAGGTTGAGGGCTACACCTTC. The chain is built from TRBV11-2 and TRBJ1-2; 7 nucleotides agree with TRBD1. The V gene's germline CDR1 is SGHAT and CDR2 FQNNGV. V was pared by 3 bases and J by 8 bases, with 6 bases of the junction left unmatched. The CDR3 loop spans 13 amino acids.